This T cell receptor beta chain was obtained from a study of technical replicates of blood from a handful of donors. TCRdb's table, derived via immunoSEQ multiplex PCR, lists solely in-frame clones and lacks some. The sample lists tens of thousands of clones, nearly 99% occurring once. This clonotype was obtained from a human donor in good health. Sequencing was performed on T cells isolated from PBMCs.

The CDR3 sequence: CASSVTGINNEQFF. DNA of the CDR3: TGTGCCAGCAGCGTAACCGGGATAAACAATGAGCAGTTCTTC. This rearrangement joins TRBV9 to TRBJ2-1; D perhaps matches TRBD2 (5 bases). CDR1 and CDR2 from the germline V gene are SGDLS and YYNGEE. The CDR3 loop spans 14 amino acids. V lost 1 base and J lost 5, with 10 bases in between. Together with reference TRBV9 and TRBJ2-1, the CDR3 gives the full variable domain: DSGVTQTPKHLITATGQRVTLRCSPRSGDLSVYWYQQSLDQGLQFLIQYYNGEERAKGNILERFSAQQFPDLHSELNLSSLELGDSALYFCASSVTGINNEQFFGPGTRLTVL.